The rows below give T cell receptor beta chains drawn from one sample of a study of blood T cell repertoires in COVID-19. Repertoires were generated with immunoSEQ multiplex PCR, while TCRdb's copy carries only in-frame clones and drops some. The sample contains about 220,000 clones, 85% of which appear only once. Sequenced sample: peripheral blood. These receptors all stem from a man aged 50 or older who had recovered from COVID-19. Each CDR3 is given with its conserved first and last residue. The order of the fields is CDR3 DNA, CDR3 protein, V gene, CDR3 length, D gene, J gene, clone size. D genes are given only for firm matches. Rows give clone size only sometimes, using once, few, many, or a class for an expanded clone.

TGTGCCAGCAGCCCCCAACAGGGGGGTTACACTGAAGCTTTCTTT CASSPQQGGYTEAFF TRBV9 15 TRBD1 TRBJ1-1 -
TGTGCCAGCAGGGGACTAGCGGGAGTAACCGGGGAGCTGTTTTTT CASRGLAGVTGELFF TRBV6-5 15 TRBD2 TRBJ2-2 few
TGTGCCAGCAGTTTCCCATACCTCAGTAGCGGGAGTTTGAATGAGCAGTTCTTC CASSFPYLSSGSLNEQFF TRBV28 18 TRBD2 TRBJ2-1 -
TGTGCCAGCAGTTTGCGGGGAAATCACAATGAGCAGTTCTTC CASSLRGNHNEQFF TRBV6-5 14 - TRBJ2-1 few
TGTGCCAGCAGTTCCTACGGTGCGGGAGTCCTCCAAGAGACCCAGTACTTC CASSSYGAGVLQETQYF TRBV28 17 TRBD2 TRBJ2-5 -
TGTGCCAGCAGCGTAAAGGGACTAGCGGGAGAGGGTTACGGCCTGGGGTTGGTTGCAGATACGCAGTATTTT CASSVKGLAGEGYGLGLVADTQYF TRBV9 24 TRBD2 TRBJ2-3 -
TGCAGTGCTACTCCCGAGCAGTACTTC CSATPEQYF TRBV20-1 9 - TRBJ2-7 -
TGTGCCTGGGAACCCACCCGGGTGCGCGAGCAGTACTTC CAWEPTRVREQYF TRBV30 13 - TRBJ2-7 -
TGTGCCTGGAGTAGGACAGGGGGCCTTGGGGAGCTGTTTTTT CAWSRTGGLGELFF TRBV30 14 TRBD1 TRBJ2-2 -
TGTGCCAGCAGAGCCTCCGGGACAGTAAACAATGAGCAGTTCTTC CASRASGTVNNEQFF TRBV2 15 TRBD1 TRBJ2-1 -
TGTGCCAGCAGCTTCTACAACATAAGCGGGATGCCCGGGGAGCTGTTTTTT CASSFYNISGMPGELFF TRBV11-2 17 TRBD2 TRBJ2-2 -
TGTGCCAGCAGTGTTACATTTAATTCACCCCTCCACTTT CASSVTFNSPLHF TRBV2 13 - TRBJ1-6 -
TGTGCCAGCAGTTTCCAGGGAGGCCAGCCCCAGCATTTT CASSFQGGQPQHF TRBV27 13 - TRBJ1-5 once
TGTGCCAGCAGCTCCTTAGCTTCGGGAGCGCTCAGAGAGACCCAGTACTTC CASSSLASGALRETQYF TRBV7-6 17 - TRBJ2-5 -
TGTGCCAGCAGTCTCTCCACAGGGTTTCGCGAGCAGTACTTC CASSLSTGFREQYF TRBV28 14 - TRBJ2-7 -
TGTGCCAGCAGGGCGGGGCAGGGGGATGAGCAGTTCTTC CASRAGQGDEQFF TRBV11-3 13 - TRBJ2-1 -